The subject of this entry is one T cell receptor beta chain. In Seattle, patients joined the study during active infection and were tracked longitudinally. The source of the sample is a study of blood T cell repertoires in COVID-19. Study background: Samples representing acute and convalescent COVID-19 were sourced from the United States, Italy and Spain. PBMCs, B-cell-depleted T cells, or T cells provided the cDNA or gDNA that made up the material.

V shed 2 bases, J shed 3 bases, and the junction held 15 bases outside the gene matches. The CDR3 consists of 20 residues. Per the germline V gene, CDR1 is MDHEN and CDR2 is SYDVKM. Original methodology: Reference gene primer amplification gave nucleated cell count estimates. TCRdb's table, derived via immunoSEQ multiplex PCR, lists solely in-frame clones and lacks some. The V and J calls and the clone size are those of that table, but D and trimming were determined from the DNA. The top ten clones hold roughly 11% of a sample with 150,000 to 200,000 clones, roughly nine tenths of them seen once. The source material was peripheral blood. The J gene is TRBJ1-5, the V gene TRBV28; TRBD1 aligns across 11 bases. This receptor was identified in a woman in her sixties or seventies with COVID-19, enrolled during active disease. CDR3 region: CASSLTPGQGGLWYNQPQHF. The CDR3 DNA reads TGTGCCAGCAGTTTAACCCCGGGACAGGGGGGTCTCTGGTACAATCAGCCCCAGCATTTT.